This TCR beta chain was sequenced during a study of CD8 T cells in Susac syndrome. CDR1 is SQVTM and CDR2 is ANQGSEA in the germline V gene. With 7 bases removed from V and 9 bases from J, the gap between germline ends came to 27 bases. The CDR3 is made up of 15 amino acids. Notes on the study in general: As the study acknowledged, the number of individuals in its TCR sequencing and HLA analysis was relatively small.

Sequencing of TCR beta was performed on blood CD8+ and CD4+ T cells. On this clonotype itself: The antigen remains unidentified.

Random hexamers were used to reverse transcribe 0.5 to 1 ug of RNA. The immunoSEQ assay covered 54 Vbeta and 13 Jbeta segments for CDR3. TCRdb processed the immunoSEQ multiplex PCR reads anew with MiXCR; each CDR3 protein has one entry. The data hold hundreds of thousands of distinct CDR3 sequences, with around 84% observed a single time. Material for sequencing was CD8+ T cells from PBMCs. This chain uses TRBV29-1 with TRBJ1-2; D gene uncertain. The sequence came from a human donor with multiple sclerosis. CDR3 bases: TGCAGCGCTGAGAAGGATCTTTTTGGGTCGGGGAGCTACACCTTC. It codes for CSAEKDLFGSGSYTF.